A selection of T cell receptor beta chains follows, all from one sample in a study of early stage breast cancer tumors. Profiled with immunoSEQ multiplex PCR; TCRdb holds only in-frame clones, not every one. The sample shows around 28,000 clones, around 67% of them seen only once. The sample comprised breast tumor tissue. The receptors derive from a person between 30 and 45 years old with breast cancer. Each CDR3 is given with its conserved first and last residue. A D gene is named only where the DNA matches it firmly. Not all rows give a size; the values are once, few, many and, for expanded clones, a class.

v_call,j_call,clone_size,d_call,cdr3_aa,cdr3_nt
TRBV6-5,TRBJ2-7,.,TRBD1,CASSYSDRGYEQYF,TGTGCCAGCAGTTACTCAGACAGGGGCTACGAGCAGTACTTC
TRBV18,TRBJ1-2,.,.,CASSPPGLNNYGYTF,TGTGCCAGCTCACCGCCGGGACTGAACAACTATGGCTACACCTTC
TRBV6-1,TRBJ2-2,.,.,CATTEGAGNTGELFF,TGTGCCACCACGGAGGGGGCGGGGAACACCGGGGAGCTGTTTTTT
TRBV7-2,TRBJ1-1,.,.,CASSLAKKAEAFF,TGTGCCAGCAGCTTAGCGAAGAAGGCTGAAGCTTTCTTT
TRBV29-1,TRBJ2-1,.,TRBD2,CSVGTSGRNEQFF,TGCAGCGTTGGGACTAGCGGTCGCAATGAGCAGTTCTTC
TRBV9,TRBJ2-7,.,.,CASSGARVGEQYF,TGTGCCAGCAGCGGGGCCAGGGTAGGCGAGCAGTACTTC
TRBV27,TRBJ1-2,.,TRBD1,CASSLTGGWRGYTF,TGTGCCAGCAGTTTGACAGGGGGCTGGAGAGGCTACACCTTC
TRBV18,TRBJ1-1,.,.,CASSPSARVNTEAFF,TGTGCCAGCTCACCTTCGGCCAGGGTGAACACTGAAGCCTTCTTT
TRBV11-2,TRBJ1-6,few,TRBD1,CASRRMDRANSPLHF,TGTGCCAGCCGGCGTATGGACAGGGCTAATTCACCCCTCCACTTT
TRBV13,TRBJ2-1,.,TRBD2,CASSLGGGFSYNEQFF,TGTGCCAGCAGCTTGGGGGGAGGGTTCTCCTACAATGAGCAGTTCTTC
TRBV7-6,TRBJ1-2,.,TRBD1,CASSPTGGGYGYTF,TGTGCCAGCAGCCCCACAGGGGGTGGCTATGGCTACACCTTC
TRBV6-5,TRBJ1-3,few,.,CASSYPPGNTIYF,TGTGCCAGCAGTTATCCCCCTGGAAACACCATATATTTT
TRBV4-3,TRBJ2-6,.,.,CASSRTSGANVLTF,TGCGCCAGCAGCAGGACCTCTGGGGCCAACGTCCTGACTTTC
TRBV7-3,TRBJ2-3,.,TRBD2,CASSARLAGGTDTQYF,TGTGCCAGCAGCGCCCGACTAGCGGGAGGGACAGATACGCAGTATTTT
TRBV19,TRBJ1-5,.,.,CASNPRGFEPQHF,TGTGCCAGCAACCCGCGGGGTTTTGAGCCCCAGCATTTT
TRBV19,TRBJ2-1,.,TRBD2,CASSIPPGGTSTSSYNEQFF,TGTGCCAGTAGTATCCCCCCGGGGGGGACTAGCACAAGCTCCTACAATGAGCAGTTCTTC
TRBV11-2,TRBJ2-1,.,.,CASRNTAGTDTYNEQFF,TGTGCCAGCAGAAATACGGCCGGGACCGATACCTACAATGAGCAGTTCTTC
TRBV6-1,TRBJ1-5,.,TRBD1,CASSRDRDQPQHF,TGTGCCAGCAGCCGGGACAGGGATCAGCCCCAGCATTTT
TRBV30,TRBJ2-3,.,.,CAWSLGTDTQYF,TGTGCCTGGAGTTTAGGGACAGATACGCAGTATTTT
TRBV19,TRBJ2-7,.,.,CASRGRGTRTYEQYF,TGTGCCAGTAGGGGACGGGGTACCAGGACCTACGAGCAGTACTTC
TRBV6-1,TRBJ2-3,.,TRBD2,CASSELAGGPDTQYF,TGTGCCAGCAGTGAACTAGCGGGAGGGCCAGATACGCAGTATTTT
TRBV5-6,TRBJ2-1,once,TRBD1,CASSLDEGATYNEQFF,TGTGCCAGCAGCTTGGACGAGGGGGCAACCTACAATGAGCAGTTCTTC
TRBV5-4,TRBJ1-2,.,.,CASSLTQGNYGYTF,TGTGCCAGCAGCTTGACTCAGGGAAACTATGGCTACACCTTC
TRBV7-9,TRBJ2-3,once,TRBD2,CASSPPRGGVEGTDTQYF,TGTGCCAGCAGCCCGCCTCGTGGGGGGGTTGAAGGCACAGATACGCAGTATTTT
TRBV27,TRBJ2-3,few,.,CASARLGDRDTQYF,TGTGCCAGCGCTCGCCTAGGGGATCGAGATACGCAGTATTTT
TRBV7-9,TRBJ1-2,.,.,CANSPVLPYGYTF,TGTGCCAACAGCCCGGTTCTCCCTTATGGCTACACCTTC
TRBV28,TRBJ1-1,.,.,CASIRGFTEAFF,TGTGCCAGCATCCGGGGGTTCACTGAAGCTTTCTTT
TRBV28,TRBJ2-2,few,.,CASSFLDGELFF,TGTGCCAGCAGTTTCTTGGACGGGGAGCTGTTTTTT
TRBV4-3,TRBJ2-7,once,TRBD2,CASSQDLASGGYEQYF,TGCGCCAGCAGCCAAGATTTAGCTAGCGGAGGGTACGAGCAGTACTTC
TRBV19,TRBJ1-3,.,.,CASSRGPSSGNTIYF,TGTGCCAGTAGTCGGGGCCCTAGCTCTGGAAACACCATATATTTT
TRBV10-1,TRBJ2-3,.,.,CASSGGQLTDTQYF,TGCGCCAGCTCTGGGGGCCAGCTCACAGATACGCAGTATTTT
TRBV7-2,TRBJ1-1,.,.,CASSPQPGTPTEAFF,TGTGCCAGCAGCCCACAACCCGGGACACCAACTGAAGCTTTCTTT
TRBV11-2,TRBJ2-7,.,TRBD2,CASSLLWSGASGLYEQYF,TGTGCCAGCAGCTTACTTTGGTCCGGTGCTAGCGGCCTCTACGAGCAGTACTTC
TRBV7-8,TRBJ1-1,.,TRBD1,CASSLDGTVPEAFF,TGTGCCAGCAGCTTAGACGGGACAGTACCTGAAGCTTTCTTT
TRBV7-9,TRBJ1-1,few,.,CASSFHSLDTEAFF,TGTGCCAGCAGCTTCCACAGTCTAGACACTGAAGCTTTCTTT
TRBV11-2,TRBJ2-1,.,.,CATGRDLTYNEQFF,TGTGCCACCGGCCGGGACCTAACCTACAATGAGCAGTTCTTC
TRBV5-1,TRBJ1-1,.,.,CASSLGGRNTEAFF,TGCGCCAGCAGCTTGGGTGGGAGAAACACTGAAGCTTTCTTT
TRBV7-9,TRBJ1-5,.,.,CASSLGLSQPQHF,TGTGCCAGCAGCTTAGGACTCTCTCAGCCCCAGCATTTT
TRBV5-6,TRBJ2-7,.,.,CASSVFTRSPAYEQYF,TGTGCCAGCAGCGTGTTTACGAGGAGTCCCGCCTACGAGCAGTACTTC
TRBV2,TRBJ2-1,.,.,CASSTYNEQFF,TGTGCCAGCAGTACATACAATGAGCAGTTCTTC
TRBV11-2,TRBJ1-1,.,.,CATGQGYTEAFF,TGTGCCACGGGTCAGGGCTACACTGAAGCTTTCTTT